Described below is a single T cell receptor (beta chain) sequence and its context. This entry is derived from a study of blood T cell repertoires in COVID-19. Whole-study context: Samples came from the United States, Italy and Spain, spanning acute and convalescent COVID-19.

Participants came from about two dozen US areas, aged roughly 18 to 89 years. Measured with immunoSEQ multiplex PCR; TCRdb has only the in-frame clones, and not every one. The sample lists around 200,000 clones; approximately 88% were seen once. CDR3 length: 12 residues. Germline-derived CDR1 and CDR2 are LNHDA and SQIVND (reference sequence). Trimming stripped 8 bases from V and 4 bases from J, with 9 bases between. The chain carries TRBV19 and TRBJ2-1; weak D call: TRBD2 (5 bases). The TCR sequence derives from a man younger than 35 with acute COVID-19. Sequences were obtained from PBMCs or T cells enriched from blood (not recorded which). CDR3 coding DNA: TGTGCCAGTGTTAGCGATTACAATGAGCAGTTCTTC. This gives the protein CASVSDYNEQFF.